These 5 T cell receptor beta chains were sequenced from one sample in a study of T cell responses to AZD1222 COVID-19 vaccine. Assay used: immunoSEQ multiplex PCR; TCRdb lists only in-frame clones, some missing. Of 110,000 to 150,000 clones listed, 85% to 95% are singletons. The sample here was peripheral blood, taken on day 0 of AZD1222 vaccination. The source is an adult in good health.

This chain connects TRBV6-6 to TRBJ1-5; tentative D call: TRBD1 (5 bases). The germline V gene has CDR1 MNHNY and CDR2 SVGAGI (reference sequence). With 1 base removed from V and 7 bases from J, the gap between germline ends came to 11 bases. The length of the CDR3 is 14 residues. The CDR3 protein is CASSYLTGLQPQHF. The CDR3 DNA sequence: TGTGCCAGCAGTTACTTAACAGGACTACAGCCCCAGCATTTT.

CDR3 nucleotides: TGTGCCAGCAGAGGACAGGGCGAGGAGGAAAAACTGTTTTTT. Protein product: CASRGQGEEEKLFF. The chain links TRBV11-2 to TRBJ1-4; 8 bases match TRBD1. The CDR3 contains 14 residues. Per the germline V gene, CDR1 is SGHAT and CDR2 is FQNNGV. Trimming removed 6 bases from V and 8 bases from J; junction bases left unmatched: 8.

CDR3 region: CASSQVFQGFGYTF. CDR3 coding DNA: TGCGCCAGCAGCCAAGTTTTCCAGGGTTTTGGCTACACCTTC. The gene calls are TRBV4-1 and TRBJ1-2, with D tentatively TRBD1 (5 bases). CDR1 MGHRA and CDR2 YSYEKL come from the germline V gene. The CDR3 covers 14 residues. Trimming took 1 base from V and 7 from J, leaving 13 bases between them.

The chain links TRBV6-4 to TRBJ2-1; the match to TRBD2 covers 9 bases. Germline trimming cut 4 bases from V and 2 bases from J; bases unmatched to any gene: 3. The CDR3 consists of 15 residues. The germline V gene has CDR1 MRHNA and CDR2 SNTAGT. CDR3 sequence reads: CASSVAGDAYNEQFF. DNA for the CDR3: TGTGCCAGCAGTGTAGCGGGAGATGCCTACAATGAGCAGTTCTTC.

The J gene is TRBJ2-5, the V gene TRBV24-1; no clear D gene. This CDR3 spans 12 amino acids. Germline loops: CDR1 KGHDR, CDR2 SFDVKD. The germline V and J ends were trimmed by 0 bases and 6 bases, with 4 bases remaining between them. CDR3 protein: CATSDLVKTQYF. Written as DNA, the CDR3 is TGTGCCACCAGTGATTTGGTAAAGACCCAGTACTTC.